This T cell receptor (beta chain) was identified during a study of technical replicates of blood from a handful of donors. Sequencing was performed with immunoSEQ multiplex PCR; in TCRdb, only in-frame clones are kept and a portion is missing. The sample consists of about 15,000 clones, about 89% of them appearing once. Sequenced: PBMCs. This sequence was found in a human donor in good health.

The chain's CDR3 is CASSFSQGEGYEQYF. CDR3 bases: TGTGCCAGCAGCTTCAGTCAAGGGGAAGGCTACGAGCAGTACTTC. V usage is TRBV5-6 and J usage is TRBJ2-7; a weak D match, TRBD1 (5 bases). Looked up from germline, CDR1 is SGHDT and CDR2 is YYEEEE. V lost 2 bases, J lost 3 bases, and 15 bases lay in between. The CDR3 contains 15 residues. Supplemented by reference TRBV5-6 and TRBJ2-7, the full variable domain reads DAGVTQSPTHLIKTRGQQVTLRCSPKSGHDTVSWYQQALGQGPQFIFQYYEEEERQRGNFPDRFSGHQFPNYSSELNVNALLLGDSALYLCASSFSQGEGYEQYFGPGTRLTVT.